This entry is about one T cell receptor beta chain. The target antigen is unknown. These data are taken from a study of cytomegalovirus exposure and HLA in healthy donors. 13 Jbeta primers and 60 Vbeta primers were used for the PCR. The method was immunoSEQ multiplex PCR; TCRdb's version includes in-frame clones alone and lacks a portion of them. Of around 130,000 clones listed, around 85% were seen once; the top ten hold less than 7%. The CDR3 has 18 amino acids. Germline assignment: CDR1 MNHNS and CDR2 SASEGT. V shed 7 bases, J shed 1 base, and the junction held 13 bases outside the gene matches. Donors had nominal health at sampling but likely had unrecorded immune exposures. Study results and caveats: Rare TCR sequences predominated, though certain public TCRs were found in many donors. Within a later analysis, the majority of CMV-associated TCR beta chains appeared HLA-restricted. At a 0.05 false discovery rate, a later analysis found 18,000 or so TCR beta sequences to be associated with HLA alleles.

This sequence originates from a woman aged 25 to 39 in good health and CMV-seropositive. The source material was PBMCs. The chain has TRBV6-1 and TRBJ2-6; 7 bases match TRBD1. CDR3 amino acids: CASNEAGTALSGANVLTF. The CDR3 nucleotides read TGTGCCAGCAATGAGGCCGGGACAGCCTTATCTGGGGCCAACGTCCTGACTTTC.